This T cell receptor (beta chain) appears in the sequencing data of a study of human T cells and chemical hapten exposure. Broader study findings: There was no change with DPC sensitization in TCRs above 1 in 1000 frequency.

A remark on this clonotype: Its antigen remains unidentified.

Deletions cut 2 bases from V and 10 bases from J, with 12 bases between. Per the germline V gene, CDR1 is SGHTA and CDR2 is FQGNSA. CDR3 length: 13 residues. Individual cDNA molecules had unique molecular identifiers attached to them by the library. TCRdb called the RACE reads again in MiXCR, with one record for every CDR3 protein. The sample lists around 80,000 distinct CDR3 sequences; 8.6% were seen once. Stated time point: healthy volunteer bleed at 6 weeks. Before extraction, the whole blood was not fractionated, and total RNA was taken from it. The TCR originated in a male donor in good health. Some clones in this sample may be carry-over from other donors' samples. Sequencing was performed on whole blood. The V call is TRBV7-2, the J call TRBJ2-1, with a weak D call TRBD2 (6 bases). The CDR3: CASSLYGEDEQFF. The CDR3, as DNA: TGTGCCAGCAGCTTATACGGGGAGGACGAGCAGTTCTTC.